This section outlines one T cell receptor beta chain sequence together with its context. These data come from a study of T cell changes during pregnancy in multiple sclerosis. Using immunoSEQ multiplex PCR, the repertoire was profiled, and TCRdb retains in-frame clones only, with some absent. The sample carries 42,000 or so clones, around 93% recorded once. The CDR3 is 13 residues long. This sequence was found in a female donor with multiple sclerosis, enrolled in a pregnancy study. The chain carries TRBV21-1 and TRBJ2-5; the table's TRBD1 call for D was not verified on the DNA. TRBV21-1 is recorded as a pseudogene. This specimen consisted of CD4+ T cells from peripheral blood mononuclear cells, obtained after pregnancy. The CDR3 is CASRRTAQETQYF. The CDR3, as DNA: TGTGCCAGCCGAAGGACAGCACAAGAGACCCAGTACTTC.